The clone carrying this T cell receptor (beta chain) was seen repeatedly, ten times or more. As yet, its antigen is unknown. The CDR3 loop spans 15 amino acids. Germline V gene lookup returns CDR1 SEHNR and CDR2 FQNEAQ (reference sequence). Trimming took off 5 bases at V and 0 bases at J, with 12 bases between the two ends. TCRdb re-called the 5' RACE reads with MiXCR, one entry per CDR3 protein. The sample records 350,000 or so distinct CDR3 sequences, 7% to 9.5% being singletons. The sample is drawn from a study of identical twins. Regarding the study as a whole: Reduced insertions were recorded for abundant cord blood beta clonotypes, with no such pattern in memory repertoires.

The gene calls are TRBV7-9 and TRBJ2-3; tentatively, D is TRBD2 (6 bases). The sample comprised naive T cells sorted from blood. The source is a woman between 50 and 59 years old in good health. CDR3 bases: TGTGCCAGCAGCCCAGGGACTTCCAGCACAGATACGCAGTATTTT. Its protein is CASSPGTSSTDTQYF.